The source of this T cell receptor (beta chain) is a study of CD8+CD57+ T cells in acquired aplastic anemia. Patients selected for sequencing had displayed CD8+CD57+ cell expansion by flow cytometry. Every one of the patients had aplastic anemia (severe, acquired). Each patient gave a blood sample that was collected before any therapy had been received. This clonotype has at least ten counts. Its antigen is undetermined. According to the study, genomic DNA was the template for TCR beta VDJ and CDR3 profiling. Each CDR3 protein is one row after TCRdb ran MiXCR on the reads. The profile shows 150,000 to 200,000 distinct CDR3 sequences, roughly 50% of them singletons. Study-wide results and limits: With respect to CD8+ Simpson's diversity, patients and controls did not differ significantly.

CDR1 and CDR2 (germline): SGHDT, YYEEEE. The CDR3 loop spans 16 amino acids. With 3 bases clipped from V and 8 bases from J, the junction kept 15 bases outside the gene matches. V usage is TRBV5-6 and J usage is TRBJ2-3; the match to TRBD1 covers 7 bases. This TCR was sampled from a human donor with aplastic anemia. Material for sequencing was sorted CD4+, CD8+, or CD8+CD57+ T cells (not recorded which) from PBMCs. CDR3 bases: TGTGCCAGCAGCTCACAGGGGACCTTGACGGCGGGTACGCAGTATTTT. This translates into CASSSQGTLTAGTQYF.